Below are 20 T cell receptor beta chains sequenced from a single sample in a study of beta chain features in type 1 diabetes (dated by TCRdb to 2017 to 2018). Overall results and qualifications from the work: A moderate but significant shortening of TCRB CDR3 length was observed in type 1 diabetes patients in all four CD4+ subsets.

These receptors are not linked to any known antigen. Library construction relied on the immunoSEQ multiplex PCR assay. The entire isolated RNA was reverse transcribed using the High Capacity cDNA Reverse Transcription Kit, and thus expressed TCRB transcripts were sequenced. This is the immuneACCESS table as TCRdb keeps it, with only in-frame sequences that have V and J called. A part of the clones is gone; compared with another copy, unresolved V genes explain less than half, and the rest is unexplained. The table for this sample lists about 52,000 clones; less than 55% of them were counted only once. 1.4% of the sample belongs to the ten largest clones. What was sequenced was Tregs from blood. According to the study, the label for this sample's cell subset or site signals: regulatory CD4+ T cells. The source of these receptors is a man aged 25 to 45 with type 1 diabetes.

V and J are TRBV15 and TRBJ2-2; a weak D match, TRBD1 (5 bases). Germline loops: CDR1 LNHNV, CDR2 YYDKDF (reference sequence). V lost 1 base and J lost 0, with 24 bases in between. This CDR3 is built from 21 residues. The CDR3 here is CATSRVGRSRALRANTGELFF. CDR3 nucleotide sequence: TGTGCCACCAGCAGAGTCGGTAGGAGCAGGGCTTTAAGGGCGAACACCGGGGAGCTGTTTTTT.

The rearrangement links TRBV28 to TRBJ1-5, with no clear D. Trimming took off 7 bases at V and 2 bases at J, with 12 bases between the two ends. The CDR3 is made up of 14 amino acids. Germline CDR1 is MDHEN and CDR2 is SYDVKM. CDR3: CASNWWEGNQPQHF. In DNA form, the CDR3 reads TGTGCCAGCAATTGGTGGGAGGGCAATCAGCCCCAGCATTTT.

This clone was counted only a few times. The chain's CDR3 is CASSSWTVRYEQYF. CDR3 sequence (DNA): TGTGCCAGCAGTTCCTGGACAGTGCGCTACGAGCAGTACTTC. V is TRBV27 and J is TRBJ2-7; TRBD1 might be the D (6 bases). The ends were cut back, 4 bases at V and 3 bases at J, with 13 bases in the middle. CDR3 size: 14 residues. Per the germline V gene, CDR1 is MNHEY and CDR2 is SMNVEV (reference sequence).

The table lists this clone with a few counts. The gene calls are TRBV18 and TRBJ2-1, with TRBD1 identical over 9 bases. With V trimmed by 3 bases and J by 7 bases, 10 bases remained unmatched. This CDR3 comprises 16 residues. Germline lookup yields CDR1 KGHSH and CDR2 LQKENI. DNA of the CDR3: TGTGCCAGCTCACCCCAGGGACAGGGTCGGGTTAATGAGCAGTTCTTC. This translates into CASSPQGQGRVNEQFF.

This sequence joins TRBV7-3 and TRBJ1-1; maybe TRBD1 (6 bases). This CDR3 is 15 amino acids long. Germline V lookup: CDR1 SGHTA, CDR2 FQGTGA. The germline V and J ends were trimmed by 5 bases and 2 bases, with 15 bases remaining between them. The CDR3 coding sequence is TGTGCCAGCAGCCAAGGGGGGGGTCCAAACACTGAAGCTTTCTTT. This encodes CASSQGGGPNTEAFF.

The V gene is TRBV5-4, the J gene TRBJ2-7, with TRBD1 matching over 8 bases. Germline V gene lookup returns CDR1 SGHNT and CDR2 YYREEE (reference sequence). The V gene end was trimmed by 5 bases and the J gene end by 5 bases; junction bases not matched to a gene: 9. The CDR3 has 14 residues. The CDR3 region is CASSRQGKIDEQYF. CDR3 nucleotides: TGTGCCAGCAGTCGACAGGGGAAGATTGACGAGCAGTACTTC.

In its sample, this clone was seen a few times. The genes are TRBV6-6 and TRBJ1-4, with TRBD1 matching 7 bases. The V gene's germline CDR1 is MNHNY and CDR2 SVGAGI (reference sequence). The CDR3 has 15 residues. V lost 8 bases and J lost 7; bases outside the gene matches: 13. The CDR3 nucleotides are TGTGCCAGCTCCACTGGTGGAGGGGGCGGTGAAAAACTGTTTTTT. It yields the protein CASSTGGGGGEKLFF.

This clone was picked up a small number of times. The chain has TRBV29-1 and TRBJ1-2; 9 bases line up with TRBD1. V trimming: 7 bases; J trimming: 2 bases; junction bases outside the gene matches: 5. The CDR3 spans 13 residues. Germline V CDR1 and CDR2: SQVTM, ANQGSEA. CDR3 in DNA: TGCAGCGCCGGGACAGGGTTAAACTATGGCTACACCTTC. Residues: CSAGTGLNYGYTF. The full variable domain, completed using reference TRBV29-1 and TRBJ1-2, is SAVISQKPSRDICQRGTSLTIQCQVDSQVTMMFWYRQQPGQSLTLIATANQGSEATYESGFVIDKFPISRPNLTFSTLTVSNMSPEDSSIYLCSAGTGLNYGYTFGSGTRLTVV.

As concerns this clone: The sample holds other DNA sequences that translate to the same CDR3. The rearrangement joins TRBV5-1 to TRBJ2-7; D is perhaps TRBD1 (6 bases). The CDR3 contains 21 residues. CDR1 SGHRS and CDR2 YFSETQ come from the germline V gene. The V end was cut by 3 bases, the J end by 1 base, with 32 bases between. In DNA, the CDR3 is TGCGCCAGCAGCTCATACCCACCCCGCCGTCAGGGGACGGTAGGGTCCTACGAGCAGTACTTC. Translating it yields CASSSYPPRRQGTVGSYEQYF. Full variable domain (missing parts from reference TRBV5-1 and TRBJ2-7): KAGVTQTPRYLIKTRGQQVTLSCSPISGHRSVSWYQQTPGQGLQFLFEYFSETQRNKGNFPGRFSGRQFSNSRSEMNVSTLELGDSALYLCASSSYPPRRQGTVGSYEQYFGPGTRLTVT.

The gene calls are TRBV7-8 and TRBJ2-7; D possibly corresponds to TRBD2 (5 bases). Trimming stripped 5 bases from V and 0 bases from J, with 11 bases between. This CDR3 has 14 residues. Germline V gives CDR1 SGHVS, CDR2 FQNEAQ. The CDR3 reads CASSPARDSYEQYF. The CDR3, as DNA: TGTGCCAGCAGCCCGGCTCGGGACTCCTACGAGCAGTACTTC.

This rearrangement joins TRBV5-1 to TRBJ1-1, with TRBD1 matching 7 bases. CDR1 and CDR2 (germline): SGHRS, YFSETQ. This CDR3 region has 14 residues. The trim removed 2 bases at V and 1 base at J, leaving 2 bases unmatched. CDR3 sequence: CASSFQGGNTEAFF. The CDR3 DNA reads TGCGCCAGCAGCTTTCAGGGGGGGAACACTGAAGCTTTCTTT.

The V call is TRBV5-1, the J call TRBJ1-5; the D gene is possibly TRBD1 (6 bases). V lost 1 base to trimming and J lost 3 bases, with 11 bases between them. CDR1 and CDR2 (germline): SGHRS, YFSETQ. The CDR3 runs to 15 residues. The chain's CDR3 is CASSLQGHTNQPQHF. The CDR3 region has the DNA TGCGCCAGCAGCTTGCAGGGACACACCAATCAGCCCCAGCATTTT.

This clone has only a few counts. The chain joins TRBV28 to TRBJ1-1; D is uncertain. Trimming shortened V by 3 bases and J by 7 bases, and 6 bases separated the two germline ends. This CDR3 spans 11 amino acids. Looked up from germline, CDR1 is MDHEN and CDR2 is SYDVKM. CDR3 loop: CASSLGFEAFF. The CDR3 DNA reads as TGTGCCAGCAGTTTGGGCTTTGAAGCTTTCTTT. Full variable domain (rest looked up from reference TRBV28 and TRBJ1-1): DVKVTQSSRYLVKRTGEKVFLECVQDMDHENMFWYRQDPGLGLRLIYFSYDVKMKEKGDIPEGYSVSREKKERFSLILESASTNQTSMYLCASSLGFEAFFGQGTRLTVV.

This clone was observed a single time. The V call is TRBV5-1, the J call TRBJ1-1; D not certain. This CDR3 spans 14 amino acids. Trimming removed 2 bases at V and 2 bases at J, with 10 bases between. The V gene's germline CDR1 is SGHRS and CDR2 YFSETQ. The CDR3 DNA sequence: TGCGCCAGCAGCTTTTCAGCGGGAAACACTGAAGCTTTCTTT. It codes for CASSFSAGNTEAFF.

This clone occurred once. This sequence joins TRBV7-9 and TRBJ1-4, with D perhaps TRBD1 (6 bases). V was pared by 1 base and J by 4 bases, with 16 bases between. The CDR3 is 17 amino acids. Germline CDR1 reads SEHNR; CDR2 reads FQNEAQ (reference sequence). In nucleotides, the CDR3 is TGTGCCAGCAGCTTAGGAAGGGCAGGGGCGTATAATGAAAAACTGTTTTTT. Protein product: CASSLGRAGAYNEKLFF.

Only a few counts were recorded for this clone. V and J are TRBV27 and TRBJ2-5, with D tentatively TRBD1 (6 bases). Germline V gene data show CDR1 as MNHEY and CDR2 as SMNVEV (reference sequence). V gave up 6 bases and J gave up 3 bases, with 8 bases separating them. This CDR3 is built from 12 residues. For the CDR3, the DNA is TGTGCCAGCAGACACAGGGAAGAGACCCAGTACTTC. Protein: CASRHREETQYF.

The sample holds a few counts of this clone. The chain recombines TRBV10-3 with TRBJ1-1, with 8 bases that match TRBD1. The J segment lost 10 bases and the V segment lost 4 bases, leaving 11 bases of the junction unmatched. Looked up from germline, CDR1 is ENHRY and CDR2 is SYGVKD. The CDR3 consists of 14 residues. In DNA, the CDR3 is TGTGCCATCAGTGCCGGGACAGGCCCTTCTGGAGCTTTCTTT. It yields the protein CAISAGTGPSGAFF.

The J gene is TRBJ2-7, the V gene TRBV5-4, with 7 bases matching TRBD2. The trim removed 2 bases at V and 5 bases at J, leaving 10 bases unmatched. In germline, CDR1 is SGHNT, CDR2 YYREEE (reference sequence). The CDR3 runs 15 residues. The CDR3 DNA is TGTGCCAGCAGCTTTAAGTGGGAGGGGATTCACGAGCAGTACTTC. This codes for CASSFKWEGIHEQYF.

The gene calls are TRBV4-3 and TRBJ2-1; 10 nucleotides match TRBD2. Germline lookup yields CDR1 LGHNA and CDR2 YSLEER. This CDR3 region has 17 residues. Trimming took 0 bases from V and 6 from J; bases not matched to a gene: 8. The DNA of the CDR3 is TGCGCCAGCAGCCAAGATCCGGCTAGCGGGAGTGTCAATGAGCAGTTCTTC. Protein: CASSQDPASGSVNEQFF.

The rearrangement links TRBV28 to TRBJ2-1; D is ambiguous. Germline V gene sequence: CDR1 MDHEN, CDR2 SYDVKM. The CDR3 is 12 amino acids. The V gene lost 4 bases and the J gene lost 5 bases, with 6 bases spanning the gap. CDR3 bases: TGTGCCAGCAGTTGGTCGGACAATGAGCAGTTCTTC. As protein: CASSWSDNEQFF.